One T cell receptor (beta chain) is described in this entry. With 2 bases clipped from V and 6 bases from J, the junction kept 1 base outside the gene matches. Germline loops: CDR1 MNHEY, CDR2 SVGAGI. The CDR3 spans 13 residues. This specimen comes from a study of CD8 T cells in Susac syndrome. Whole-study context: The sequenced Susac syndrome patients included more than five who had clinically active disease and roughly eight who were in remission.

An input of roughly 0.45 to 1 ug of RNA was subjected to reverse transcription using random hexamers. An immunoSEQ multiplex PCR generated amplified TCR beta CDR3 products spanning 54 Vbeta and 13 Jbeta. MiXCR was run by TCRdb on the immunoSEQ multiplex PCR reads, yielding one entry per CDR3 protein. This sample carries some 97,000 distinct CDR3 sequences, about 95% of them seen once, and the ten largest clones take 0.3%. This TCR was sampled from a human donor with Susac syndrome. The chain is built from TRBV6-5 and TRBJ1-2; 9 bases agree with TRBD1. The sample consisted of CD8+ T cells from PBMCs. The CDR3 loop is CASSYRDRDGYTF. For the CDR3, the DNA is TGTGCCAGCAGTTACCGGGACAGGGATGGCTACACCTTC.